This TCR beta chain comes out of a study of regulatory T cells in long-lasting Graves disease. Overall study: With positive TSH receptor antibodies and over 5 years of antithyroid drugs, Graves' disease was considered persistent. Regarding the study as a whole: Favored gene segments in persistent disease were TRBV28, TRBJ1-2 and TRBJ2-5.

Note on this clonotype: What it binds is not known.

Germline values: CDR1 LGHNA, CDR2 YSLEER. Between the trimmed V and J ends, which lost 3 bases and 4 bases, there was a span of 12 bases. The CDR3 consists of 15 residues. The time point: persistent/refractory GD, antithyroid drugs over 5 years with positive TRAb. Isolated PBMC RNA provided the starting material for the TCR library. Patient provenance is recorded as an endocrinology department in Xi'an, China. Approximately 10-milliliter peripheral blood samples went into EDTA tubes. Construction of TCR beta libraries relied on iRepertoire HTBI primers and on Arm-PCR targeting CDR3 regions. MiXCR was run by TCRdb on the multiplex PCR reads, yielding one entry per CDR3 protein. The table includes roughly 300,000 distinct CDR3 sequences, roughly 21% detected once.

The receptor was isolated from a female donor with Graves disease. The gene calls are TRBV4-3 and TRBJ2-2, with a tentative D call TRBD1 (6 bases). Sequencing was performed on peripheral blood mononuclear cells (PBMCs), taken when the disease was refractory, from a patient treated with antithyroid drugs. CDR3 DNA: TGCGCCAGCAGCCAGGGGGCACCGGGCACCGGGGAGCTGTTTTTT. Its protein is CASSQGAPGTGELFF.